Below, 27 T cell receptor beta chains from the same sample are listed, as sequenced in a study of identical twins. TCRdb reprocessed the 5' RACE reads via MiXCR and lists one record per CDR3 protein. The sample consists of about 200,000 distinct CDR3 sequences, more than 15% of them appearing once. The same data also went into a second study, on T cells expressing NK-cell markers.

Material: CD8+ T cells sorted from blood. Receptors originate from a woman younger than 30 in good health.

This clonotype was picked up a small number of times. The rearrangement uses TRBV29-1 and TRBJ2-4; 7 bases are shared with TRBD1. The CDR3 has 14 amino acids. Looked up from germline, CDR1 is SQVTM and CDR2 is ANQGSEA. V lost 6 bases and J lost 1; bases outside the gene matches: 6. In DNA, the CDR3 is TGCAGCGTGGGGACAGCGACCGCCAAAAACATTCAGTACTTC. Amino acids: CSVGTATAKNIQYF.

This clonotype appeared a few times. The CDR3 DNA is TGTGCCAGCAGCCCCGGTTTCACTGAAGCTTTCTTT. Its protein is CASSPGFTEAFF. The rearrangement joins TRBV7-9 to TRBJ1-1; D call uncertain. Trimming removed 5 bases from V and 4 bases from J, with 8 bases in between. The length of the CDR3 is 12 residues. Per the germline V gene, CDR1 is SEHNR and CDR2 is FQNEAQ (reference sequence).

The V call is TRBV18, the J call TRBJ2-2; D uncertain. This CDR3 has 15 amino acids. V shed 0 bases and J shed 4 bases, with 9 bases lying between them. Germline CDR1 KGHSH, CDR2 LQKENI. For the CDR3, the DNA is TGTGCCAGCTCACCACCCCCACCCACCACCGGGGAGCTGTTTTTT. As protein: CASSPPPPTTGELFF.

This clonotype was seen ten or more times. The rearrangement links TRBV13 to TRBJ1-5, with a weak D call TRBD1 (5 bases). The CDR3 has 14 residues. Germline V gene sequence: CDR1 PRHDT, CDR2 FYEKMQ (reference sequence). V lost 6 bases to trimming and J lost 4 bases, with 13 bases between them. In nucleotides, the CDR3 is TGTGCCAGCAGTTTTGGGCAGGGAAATCAGCCCCAGCATTTT. Translating it yields CASSFGQGNQPQHF.

The chain combines TRBV28 with TRBJ2-7, with 8 bases that match TRBD1. V gave up 10 bases and J gave up 0 bases; unmatched junction bases: 8. Germline CDR1 reads MDHEN; CDR2 reads SYDVKM. This CDR3 contains 14 residues. CDR3 loop: CATEDREYSYEQYF. The CDR3 DNA follows: TGTGCCACCGAGGACAGGGAGTACTCCTACGAGCAGTACTTC.

This clonotype was counted between two and nine times. This chain connects TRBV7-3 to TRBJ1-2; D remains unclear. The CDR3 has 17 residues. Trimming removed 4 bases at V and 4 bases at J, with 22 bases between. Germline values: CDR1 SGHTA, CDR2 FQGTGA. The CDR3 is CASSSLRIWTQLYGYTF. CDR3 DNA sequence: TGTGCCAGCAGCTCTCTGCGGATTTGGACCCAACTCTATGGCTACACCTTC.

This clonotype has just a few counts. This chain connects TRBV12-3 or TRBV12-4 to TRBJ1-4; no definite D call. The CDR3 spans 13 residues. V dropped 1 base and J dropped 7 bases, with 7 bases sitting between them. CDR3 DNA: TGTGCCAGCAGTTTAGGTCTCCTTGAAAAACTGTTTTTT. Translation gives CASSLGLLEKLFF.

At least ten counts were recorded for this clonotype. The gene calls are TRBV29-1 and TRBJ2-7; D uncertain. Trimming shortened V by 0 bases and J by 3 bases, and 6 bases separated the two germline ends. Germline values: CDR1 SQVTM, CDR2 ANQGSEA. CDR3 length: 12 residues. In DNA form, the CDR3 reads TGCAGCGTTGAAGATGAAGGCTACGAGCAGTACTTC. Encoded protein: CSVEDEGYEQYF.

The CDR3 spells CASSPTGGIDTGELFF. The CDR3 region has the DNA TGTGCCAGCAGTCCTACAGGGGGTATCGACACCGGGGAGCTGTTTTTT. The V and J genes are TRBV28 and TRBJ2-2; 8 bases line up with TRBD1. The V segment lost 5 bases and the J segment 3 bases; nucleotides outside the gene matches: 8. CDR3 length: 16 residues. Germline CDR1 is MDHEN and CDR2 is SYDVKM.

This chain joins TRBV15 and TRBJ2-1; 7 nucleotides line up with TRBD2. The CDR3 runs 15 residues. With 1 base clipped from V and 2 bases from J, the junction kept 2 bases outside the gene matches. Germline values: CDR1 LNHNV, CDR2 YYDKDF (reference sequence). In DNA form, the CDR3 reads TGTGCCACCAGCAGAGTTGGGGGGGCCTACAATGAGCAGTTCTTC. Amino acids: CATSRVGGAYNEQFF.

V gene TRBV10-3 combines with J gene TRBJ2-7, with a weak D call TRBD1 (6 bases). This CDR3 contains 16 residues. Trimming stripped 6 bases from V and 5 bases from J, with 23 bases between. The germline V gene encodes CDR1 ENHRY and CDR2 SYGVKD. The DNA of the CDR3 is TGTGCCATCAGCCAGATAGAAGGACAGTCGTGGGACGAGCAGTACTTC. It yields the protein CAISQIEGQSWDEQYF.

This clonotype came up once. The chain combines TRBV27 with TRBJ2-7, with D maybe TRBD1 (6 bases). Germline V CDR1 and CDR2: MNHEY, SMNVEV (reference sequence). V was cut by 6 bases and J by 2 bases, with 17 bases left in between. The CDR3 is 15 amino acids. The CDR3 coding sequence is TGTGCCAGCAGGCTGAGGGGGAGTCCCGCCTACGAGCAGTACTTC. Its protein is CASRLRGSPAYEQYF.

This clonotype was observed a few times. The rearrangement links TRBV11-3 to TRBJ1-4; D perhaps matches TRBD1 (6 bases). Germline assignment: CDR1 SGHNT and CDR2 YENEEA. Trimming pared 4 bases from V and 6 bases from J, leaving 15 bases between. The CDR3 runs 15 residues. The CDR3 sequence is CASSSPGAGDEKLFF. CDR3 nucleotide sequence: TGTGCCAGCAGCTCCCCAGGGGCGGGCGATGAAAAACTGTTTTTT.

The V gene is TRBV3-1, the J gene TRBJ1-2, with D maybe TRBD1 (5 bases). With 7 bases removed from V and 3 bases from J, the gap between germline ends came to 15 bases. The CDR3 is 14 amino acids. Germline V gene data show CDR1 as LGHDT and CDR2 as YNNKEL (reference sequence). This chain's CDR3 is CASNTAPGDYGYTF. CDR3 in DNA: TGTGCCAGCAACACCGCCCCGGGGGACTATGGCTACACCTTC.

This clonotype was seen a handful of times. The genes are TRBV7-2 and TRBJ2-5; D gene ambiguous. CDR3 length equals 13 residues. Trimming pared 4 bases from V and 4 bases from J, leaving 10 bases between. CDR1 is SGHTA and CDR2 is FQGNSA in the germline V gene. CDR3 in DNA: TGTGCCAGCAGCTCCATGACGCCAGAGACCCAGTACTTC. It codes for CASSSMTPETQYF.

In its sample, this clonotype was seen once. The CDR3 nucleotides are TGTGCCAGCAGTTTTCTCGAGACTAGCGTAAGGTTGAACACCGGGGAGCTGTTTTTT. Its translation: CASSFLETSVRLNTGELFF. The rearrangement links TRBV12-3 or TRBV12-4 to TRBJ2-2, with 8 bases aligning to TRBD2. Unmatched junction bases numbered 13, after V lost 3 bases and J lost 1 base. This CDR3 spans 19 amino acids.

The chain couples TRBV7-8 to TRBJ2-5, with 7 bases that match TRBD1. Germline V gene lookup returns CDR1 SGHVS and CDR2 FQNEAQ. This CDR3 region has 13 residues. The V and J ends lost 5 bases and 5 bases, in that order; junction bases with no gene match: 5. The CDR3 coding sequence is TGTGCCAGCAGCCCCAGGGGGACCGAGACCCAGTACTTC. Translating gives CASSPRGTETQYF.

The sample holds a few counts of this clonotype. The gene calls are TRBV25-1 and TRBJ1-4; D ambiguous. Germline CDR1 MGHDK, CDR2 SYGVNS. The CDR3 is made up of 15 amino acids. Trimming removed 8 bases from V and 0 bases from J, with 13 bases in between. The CDR3 here is CASSSSQATNEKLFF. The CDR3 region has the DNA TGTGCCAGCTCGTCGAGTCAAGCAACTAATGAAAAACTGTTTTTT.

V gene TRBV12-3 or TRBV12-4 combines with J gene TRBJ2-7; TRBD1 is a possible D gene (6 bases). Between the trimmed V and J ends, which lost 5 bases and 4 bases, there was a span of 15 bases. The CDR3 is 14 amino acids. CDR3: CASSPALRGYEQYF. In nucleotides, the CDR3 is TGTGCCAGCAGTCCGGCCCTAAGGGGGTACGAGCAGTACTTC.

This chain connects TRBV4-3 to TRBJ2-1; 7 bases align to TRBD2. The CDR3 spans 15 residues. Germline V gene data show CDR1 as LGHNA and CDR2 as YSLEER. V was clipped by 4 bases and J by 8 bases; unmatched bases: 11. CDR3 sequence: CASSPASGYVHEQFF. CDR3 DNA: TGCGCCAGCAGCCCTGCTAGCGGATATGTCCATGAGCAGTTCTTC.

This clonotype appeared a few times. The chain is built from TRBV2 and TRBJ2-1, with D maybe TRBD2 (6 bases). The CDR3 runs to 17 residues. The germline CDR1 and CDR2 sequences are SNHLY and FYNNEI. V was cut by 2 bases and J by 1 base, with 15 bases left in between. The CDR3 here is CASSEMGVTSSYNEQFF. CDR3 DNA: TGTGCCAGCAGTGAAATGGGGGTGACTAGTTCCTACAATGAGCAGTTCTTC.

The table lists this clonotype with a few counts. As DNA, the CDR3 is TGTGCTAGTGGTTTTTACTTAGGGGGCCCCTTGACCGGGGCCAACGTCCTGACTTTC. Residues: CASGFYLGGPLTGANVLTF. The rearrangement joins TRBV12-5 to TRBJ2-6, with TRBD1 identical over 7 bases. In germline, CDR1 is LGHNT, CDR2 FRNRAP. Trimming cost V 3 bases and J 4 bases; bases outside gene matches: 15. The CDR3 is 19 residues long.

The chain employs TRBV20-1 and TRBJ1-2, with D unclear. Trimming took off 5 bases at V and 8 bases at J, with 24 bases between the two ends. Looked up from germline, CDR1 is DFQATT and CDR2 is SNEGSKA (reference sequence). CDR3 size: 15 residues. In DNA form, the CDR3 reads TGCAGTGCTGGCCCCGGTCAATCCATCGGAGGAGGCTACACCTTC. Its translation is CSAGPGQSIGGGYTF.

This clonotype was recorded a few times. The rearrangement links TRBV2 to TRBJ2-3, with 10 positions matching TRBD1. Germline trimming cut 10 bases from V and 9 bases from J; bases unmatched to any gene: 13. CDR3 size: 14 residues. Germline V gene sequence: CDR1 SNHLY, CDR2 FYNNEI. CDR3: CATIEGDRGLTQYF. The CDR3 nucleotides read TGTGCCACAATCGAAGGGGACAGGGGTTTAACGCAGTATTTT.

CDR3 sequence: CASSVGDTDTQYF. CDR3 nucleotide sequence: TGTGCCAGCAGCGTGGGCGACACAGATACGCAGTATTTT. The gene calls are TRBV9 and TRBJ2-3; D is undetermined. The CDR3 spans 13 residues. The germline V gene encodes CDR1 SGDLS and CDR2 YYNGEE. V was cut by 2 bases and J by 2 bases, with 6 bases left in between.

The V call is TRBV9, the J call TRBJ1-1; D remains unclear. The CDR3 consists of 12 residues. V lost 0 bases and J lost 4, with 4 bases in between. In germline, CDR1 is SGDLS, CDR2 YYNGEE. The CDR3 nucleotides are TGTGCCAGCAGCGTAGGGGTCACTGAAGCTTTCTTT. Translated: CASSVGVTEAFF.

This clonotype showed up just a few times. V usage is TRBV7-9 and J usage is TRBJ2-5; 12 positions agree with TRBD2. CDR3 size: 16 residues. V lost 7 bases to trimming and J lost 1 base; unmatched junction nucleotides: 7. The V gene's germline CDR1 is SEHNR and CDR2 FQNEAQ (reference sequence). The CDR3 DNA is TGTGCCAGCAACGCCCTAGCGGGAGGGGGCCAAGAGACCCAGTACTTC. Its translation: CASNALAGGGQETQYF. Drawing the rest from reference TRBV7-9 and TRBJ2-5, the complete variable domain is DTGVSQNPRHKITKRGQNVTFRCDPISEHNRLYWYRQTLGQGPEFLTYFQNEAQLEKSRLLSDRFSAERPKGSFSTLEIQRTEQGDSAMYLCASNALAGGGQETQYFGPGTRLLVL.